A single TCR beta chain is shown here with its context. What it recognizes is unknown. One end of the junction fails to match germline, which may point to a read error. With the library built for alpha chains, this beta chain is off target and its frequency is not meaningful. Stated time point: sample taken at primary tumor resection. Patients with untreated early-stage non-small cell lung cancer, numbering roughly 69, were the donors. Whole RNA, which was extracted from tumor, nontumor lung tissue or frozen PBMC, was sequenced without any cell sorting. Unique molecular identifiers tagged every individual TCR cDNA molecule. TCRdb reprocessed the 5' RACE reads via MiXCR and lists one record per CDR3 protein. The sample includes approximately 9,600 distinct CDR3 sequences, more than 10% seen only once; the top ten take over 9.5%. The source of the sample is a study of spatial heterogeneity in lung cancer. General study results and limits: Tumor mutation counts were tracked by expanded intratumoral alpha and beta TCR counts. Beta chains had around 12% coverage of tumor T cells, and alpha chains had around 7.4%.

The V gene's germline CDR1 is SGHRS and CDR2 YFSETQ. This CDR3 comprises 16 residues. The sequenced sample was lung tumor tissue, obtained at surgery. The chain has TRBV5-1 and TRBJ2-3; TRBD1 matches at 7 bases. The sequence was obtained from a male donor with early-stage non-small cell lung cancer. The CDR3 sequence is CASSLALTGDPDTQYF. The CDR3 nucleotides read TGCGCCAGCAGCTTGGCCTTAACAGGGGATCCAGATACCCAGTATTTT.